What follows is one T cell receptor (beta chain) and its context. The sample holds a few counts of this clone. What antigen it recognizes has not been identified. No much larger clonotype is one base removed from it; base qualities were not supplied. This specimen comes from a study of blood T cell repertoires in COVID-19 (dated by TCRdb to the early 2020s). About the study as a whole: Samples from collaborators originated in the United States, Italy and Spain and spanned both the acute and convalescent phases of COVID-19. A freely available public database, intended as a resource for researchers studying the immune response to SARS-CoV-2, is where the repertoires were released. Where available, HLA class I and class II types were taken from metadata supplied by the sample provider and were not determined by assay-based typing. The dataset comprised deeply sampled blood TCRbeta repertoires from subjects exposed to, actively infected with, or recovered from COVID-19. The samples were drawn from the first 160 participants of the ongoing ImmuneRACE study and from 950 to 1,500 subjects provided by 6 global collaborators. The sample metadata nearly always contained a de-identified subject ID, COVID-19 status, age in years and sex. The prospective study material was composed of cDNA or gDNA derived from T cells, B-cell-depleted T cells, or PBMCs.

Broader findings and caveats from the paper: The amount of clinical and demographic metadata varied by source and participant and was provided uncurated.

The CDR3 covers 13 residues, taking in both the cysteine and the phenylalanine. Only the CDR3 DNA is retained, 39 bases long and in frame from the first base. Trimming costs V 0 bases and J 2 bases, and their ends lie 5 bases apart. From a lookup of the germline V gene, CDR1 and CDR2 are KGHSH and LQKENI. In Seattle, one collaborating source enrolled patients while the infection was active and tracked those patients longitudinally over the course of disease. The collaborating institutions used their own protocols to collect whole blood in K2EDTA tubes. For TCRbeta analysis, collaborators shipped samples as frozen whole blood, isolated PBMCs, or DNA extracted from either of those sample types. The immunoSEQ Assay, a bias-controlled multiplex PCR, was used to amplify TCRbeta CDR3 regions from genomic DNA. In the original analysis: The number of nucleated cells in each sample was estimated from the amplification of reference gene primers within the assay. Sequence reads were collapsed and filtered to measure the absolute abundance of every unique TCRbeta CDR3 rearrangement. For each sample, productive Simpson clonality was calculated by taking the square root of Simpson's diversity index across productive rearrangements. The immuneACCESS repertoire file appears here via TCRdb, limited to in-frame rearrangements. These files lack a portion of the clones; in checked studies, under half of the deficit traces to unresolved V genes, and the cause of the others is not known. V, J and clone size derive from that table, while D and trimming were established from the DNA sequence. A total of roughly 300,000 clones appear in this sample, about nine tenths of them only once. The top ten clonotypes cover approximately 2% of the sample.

Source material: peripheral blood. The chain is made from TRBV18 and TRBJ2-7, with the D gene uncertain. The receptor was isolated from a woman aged 25 to 39 with COVID-19, enrolled during active disease. The DNA reads as follows: TGTGCCAGCTCACCACCAGGAGCCTACGAGCAGTACTTC. Its translation is CASSPPGAYEQYF. The entire variable domain, with the stretches around the CDR3 drawn from the reference TRBV18 and TRBJ2-7 proteins, is NAGVMQNPRHLVRRRGQEARLRCSPMKGHSHVYWYRQLPEEGLKFMVYLQKENIIDESGMPKERFSAEFPKEGPSILRIQQVVRGDSAAYFCASSPPGAYEQYFGPGTRLTVT.